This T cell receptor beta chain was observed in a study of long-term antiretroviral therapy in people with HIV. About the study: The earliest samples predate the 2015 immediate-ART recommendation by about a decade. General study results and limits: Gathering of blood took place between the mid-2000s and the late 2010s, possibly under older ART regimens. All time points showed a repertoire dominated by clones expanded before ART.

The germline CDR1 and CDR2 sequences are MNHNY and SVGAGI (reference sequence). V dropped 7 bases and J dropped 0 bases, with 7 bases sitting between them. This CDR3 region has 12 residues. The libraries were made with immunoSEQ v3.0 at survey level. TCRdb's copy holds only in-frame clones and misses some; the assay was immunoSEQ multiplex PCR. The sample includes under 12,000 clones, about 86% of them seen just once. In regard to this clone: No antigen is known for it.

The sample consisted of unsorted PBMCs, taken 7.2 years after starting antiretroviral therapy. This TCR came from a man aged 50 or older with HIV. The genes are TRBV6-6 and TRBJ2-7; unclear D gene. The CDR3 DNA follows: TGTGCCAGCATCTCGGGCTCCTACGAGCAGTACTTC. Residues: CASISGSYEQYF.